This T cell receptor beta chain emerged from a study of shared clonotypes between healthy human individuals. Whole-study results and caveats: The study found 4.5% to 6% of naive CD4 clonotypes shared across a few donors.

Remarks on this clone: As yet, its antigen is unknown.

The assay was run at deep level. Template for every sorted-subset replicate PCR totaled around 200 ng DNA, 25,000 to 35,000 T cell genomes. Under the authors' procedure: ImmunoSEQ junction-only sequences lacked quality scores, so their filtering differed. Using immunoSEQ multiplex PCR, the repertoire was profiled, and TCRdb retains in-frame clones only, with some absent. V, J and clone size are those of that table, while D and trimming were read from the DNA. Seen here are more than 2 million clones, around 95% observed once, and the top ten hold roughly 0.13%. Per germline, CDR1 SGHVS and CDR2 FQNEAQ. The CDR3 spans 16 residues. V was cut by 1 base and J by 5 bases, with 17 bases left in between.

The TCR was taken from a young man in good health. Sequencing input: naive CD4+ T cells sorted from blood. As to subset: CD45RA+ positively selected. V gene TRBV7-8 combines with J gene TRBJ1-2; D remains unclear. In DNA, the CDR3 is TGTGCCAGCAGCTTAGGGATAGGCAGGTCGACATATGGCTACACCTTC. Protein sequence: CASSLGIGRSTYGYTF. The full variable domain, with the rest looked up from reference TRBV7-8 and TRBJ1-2, is GAGVSQSPRYKVAKRGQDVALRCDPISGHVSLFWYQQALGQGPEFLTYFQNEAQLDKSGLPSDRFFAERPEGSVSTLKIQRTQQEDSAVYLCASSLGIGRSTYGYTFGSGTRLTVV.